This T cell receptor beta chain emerged from a study of identical twins. From the 5' RACE reads, TCRdb called clonotypes with MiXCR, one entry per CDR3 protein. The repertoire consists of about 700,000 distinct CDR3 sequences, with around 8.6% occurring once and the leading ten covering approximately 0.96%. A note on this clonotype: Its antigen is undetermined.

Study outcomes and limitations: The authors noted that invariant MAIT and iNKT cells could partly confound zero-insertion analyses. Findings depended on cross-sectional statistics rather than tracking the same donors. Clonotypes of the beta chain that were abundant in cord blood carried fewer insertions (memory repertoires showed none).

CDR3 length equals 17 residues. After removal of 1 base from V and 5 bases from J, the junction contained 14 bases not matched to a gene. Germline CDR1 is DFQATT and CDR2 is SNEGSKA (reference sequence). These same data were also listed under a study on yellow fever vaccine responses in identical twins. That investigation notes: Twins' T cell vaccine responses reportedly looked partly convergent, partly personalized.

The sample was PBMCs. The origin of this receptor is a woman between 18 and 30 years old in good health. The chain recombines TRBV20-1 with TRBJ2-7; 10 nucleotides match TRBD1. CDR3 bases: TGCAGTGCTAGAGTACACGAGGGACAGGGGAATGTAAACGAGCAGTACTTC. Encoded protein: CSARVHEGQGNVNEQYF.